Below, 17 T cell receptor beta chains from the same sample are listed, as sequenced in a study of blood T cells in healthy people across ages. Primed by a sample-barcoded 5' primer and a J-beta primer mix, a second PCR proceeded for about 7 to 11 cycles. A single record per CDR3 protein comes from TCRdb applying MiXCR to the 5' RACE reads. The sample carries roughly 1,500,000 distinct CDR3 sequences, roughly a third recorded once. The material sequenced was blood. Receptors were obtained from a woman aged 25 to 39 in good health.

This chain connects TRBV4-3 to TRBJ1-2; possible D gene TRBD1, 6 bases. The CDR3 sequence is 16 residues long. Germline values: CDR1 LGHNA, CDR2 YSLEER. V lost 1 base and J 2 bases, leaving 14 bases between the germline ends. CDR3 sequence: CASSQAGAGRNYGYTF. CDR3 bases: TGCGCCAGCAGCCAAGCGGGGGCAGGGAGGAACTATGGCTACACCTTC.

CDR3 protein: CASSLAHKAPLHF. The CDR3 nucleotides read TGTGCCAGCAGCTTGGCTCACAAGGCACCCCTCCACTTT. This chain links TRBV7-3 with TRBJ1-6; no reliable D call. Trimming stripped 3 bases from V and 11 bases from J, with 11 bases between. CDR1 is SGHTA and CDR2 is FQGTGA in the germline V gene. CDR3 length equals 13 residues.

Worth noting for this clonotype: A read error is possible here, since a much larger clone lies one base away. This chain connects TRBV29-1 to TRBJ2-5; TRBD1 matches 8 bases. The end of the DNA is better explained by TRBJ2-7, so the J call may be wrong. Germline-derived CDR1 and CDR2 are SQVTM and ANQGSEA. The length of the CDR3 is 12 residues. The DNA for the CDR3 is TGCAGCGTTGACCAGGGGGCCTGCGAGCAGTACTTC. This sequence encodes CSVDQGACEQYF.

In this sample, this clonotype turned up a few times. CDR3 residues: CASSQDMGGRRNQPQHF. CDR3 coding DNA: TGCGCCAGCAGCCAAGATATGGGGGGACGGCGCAATCAGCCCCAGCATTTT. The chain joins TRBV4-1 to TRBJ1-5; weak D call: TRBD1 (5 bases). V lost 0 bases, J lost 2 bases, and 14 bases lay in between. From germline, CDR1 is MGHRA and CDR2 YSYEKL. This CDR3 contains 17 residues.

In this sample, this clonotype turned up once. The rearrangement links TRBV27 to TRBJ1-4, with no clear D. The germline gives CDR1 MNHEY, CDR2 SMNVEV (reference sequence). V was clipped by 2 bases and J by 4 bases, with 5 bases between them. The CDR3 covers 13 residues. The CDR3 reads CASSLIGNEKLFF. The CDR3, as DNA: TGTGCCAGCAGTTTAATCGGTAATGAAAAACTGTTTTTT.

This clonotype was observed a handful of times. One end of the junction is discordant with germline, which a read error may explain. Here the CDR3 reads CAISRGGQGTQYF. DNA of the CDR3: TGTGCCATCAGTCGCGGGGGTCAAGGGACCCAGTACTTC. The chain couples TRBV10-3 to TRBJ2-5; 7 bases are shared with TRBD2. In germline, CDR1 is ENHRY, CDR2 SYGVKD. The CDR3 sequence is 13 residues long.

This clonotype was detected a few times. The chain is built from TRBV4-1 and TRBJ2-1; 11 positions agree with TRBD2. The germline CDR1 and CDR2 sequences are MGHRA and YSYEKL. Trimming cost V 4 bases and J 6 bases; bases outside gene matches: 5. The CDR3 is 15 amino acids. As DNA, the CDR3 is TGCGCCAGCAGCCCACTAGCGGGAGTACCCAATGAGCAGTTCTTC. The encoded protein is CASSPLAGVPNEQFF.

This clonotype appeared a few times. The chain links TRBV27 to TRBJ1-1, with D unresolved. This CDR3 has 14 amino acids. Trimming took off 8 bases at V and 6 bases at J, with 19 bases between the two ends. The germline V gene encodes CDR1 MNHEY and CDR2 SMNVEV (reference sequence). The CDR3 region is CASAPHPARAEAFF. The CDR3 nucleotides are TGTGCCAGCGCGCCACATCCGGCCCGGGCTGAAGCTTTCTTT.

To note about this clonotype: This likely came from a read error, as a far larger clone is one base away. V gene TRBV5-1 combines with J gene TRBJ1-1; D ambiguous. V lost 3 bases and J lost 0, with 9 bases in between. Germline loops: CDR1 SGHRS, CDR2 YFSETQ. This CDR3 is built from 14 residues. CDR3 amino acids: CASSWGAVNTEAFF. In nucleotides, the CDR3 is TGCGCCAGCAGCTGGGGTGCGGTGAACACTGAAGCTTTCTTT.

The rearrangement links TRBV9 to TRBJ2-1; D may be TRBD2 (5 bases). V lost 3 bases to trimming and J lost 9 bases, with 10 bases between them. CDR3 length: 12 residues. Germline-derived CDR1 and CDR2 are SGDLS and YYNGEE. This CDR3 is CASSASSSEQFF. The CDR3, as DNA: TGTGCCAGCAGCGCTTCTAGCTCTGAGCAGTTCTTC.

V gene TRBV20-1 combines with J gene TRBJ2-7; 10 bases are shared with TRBD2. V was clipped by 6 bases and J by 0 bases; unmatched bases: 2. This CDR3 is built from 13 residues. Germline V CDR1 and CDR2: DFQATT, SNEGSKA (reference sequence). The CDR3, as DNA: TGCAGTGCCGCTAGCGGGGGCTCCTACGAGCAGTACTTC. It is translated as CSAASGGSYEQYF.

To note about this clonotype: Sequence at one end of the junction differs from germline and may be a read error. The chain couples TRBV7-2 to TRBJ2-1; D possibly uses TRBD1 or TRBD2 (6 bases each). Germline V gives CDR1 SGHTA, CDR2 FQGNSA. The CDR3 contains 15 residues. CDR3 DNA sequence: TGCGTCAGCAGCCCCGCTCAGGGGAGGTACAATGAGCAGTTCTTC. Amino acids: CVSSPAQGRYNEQFF.

The chain couples TRBV27 to TRBJ2-1, with 7 bases fitting TRBD2. The germline V gene encodes CDR1 MNHEY and CDR2 SMNVEV (reference sequence). The CDR3 extends over 15 amino acids. With 2 bases clipped from V and 6 bases from J, the junction kept 7 bases outside the gene matches. Here the CDR3 DNA reads TGTGCCAGCAGTTTAGGGCTAGCGGCCCGCAATGAGCAGTTCTTC. Residues: CASSLGLAARNEQFF.

The chain couples TRBV10-3 to TRBJ2-6, with D uncertain. Germline CDR1 ENHRY, CDR2 SYGVKD. V was cut by 5 bases and J by 2 bases, with 19 bases left in between. There are 18 residues in the CDR3. CDR3 sequence reads: CAISNRALRTAGANVLTF. CDR3 nucleotide sequence: TGTGCCATCAGTAATCGGGCTTTGCGGACGGCTGGGGCCAACGTCCTGACTTTC.

The CDR3 here is CASSSGREPSPQETQYF. CDR3 DNA: TGTGCCAGCTCGAGCGGGAGGGAGCCGTCCCCCCAAGAGACCCAGTACTTC. This chain links TRBV6-6 with TRBJ2-5; 10 nucleotides align to TRBD2. The CDR3 is 17 amino acids. The germline CDR1 and CDR2 sequences are MNHNY and SVGAGI (reference sequence). With V trimmed by 8 bases and J by 1 base, 13 bases remained unmatched.

This clonotype was observed at least ten times. A much larger clone differs by one base, so this may be a read error. This chain links TRBV29-1 with TRBJ2-7; the match to TRBD2 covers 7 bases. The CDR3 is 13 amino acids. V was pared by 4 bases and J by 3 bases, with 6 bases of the junction left unmatched. CDR1 is SQVTM and CDR2 is ANQGSEA in the germline V gene. The DNA of the CDR3 is TGCAGCGTTGGGCCTAGCGGCAGCTACGAGCAGTACTTC. Amino acids: CSVGPSGSYEQYF.

This clonotype occurred many times. The rearrangement links TRBV5-1 to TRBJ2-5, with D perhaps being TRBD1 or TRBD2 (5 bases each). The V end lost 0 bases, the J end lost 5 bases, and 14 bases lay between the germline ends. The CDR3 has 15 amino acids. The germline V gene encodes CDR1 SGHRS and CDR2 YFSETQ. Here the CDR3 reads CASSLGQLGPETQYF. The CDR3 DNA reads as TGCGCCAGCAGCTTGGGACAGTTGGGACCTGAGACCCAGTACTTC. Full variable domain (outside the CDR3, taken from reference TRBV5-1 and TRBJ2-5): KAGVTQTPRYLIKTRGQQVTLSCSPISGHRSVSWYQQTPGQGLQFLFEYFSETQRNKGNFPGRFSGRQFSNSRSEMNVSTLELGDSALYLCASSLGQLGPETQYFGPGTRLLVL.